The 12 T cell receptor beta chains reported below all come from one sample, sequenced in a study of blood T cell repertoires in COVID-19. The method was immunoSEQ multiplex PCR; TCRdb's version includes in-frame clones alone and lacks a portion of them. The sample comprises roughly 120,000 clones, about three quarters of which are singletons, and 6.2% rests with the top ten. Sequences were obtained from peripheral blood. The receptor set was obtained from a man aged 70 or older with acute or convalescent COVID-19.

The chain carries TRBV7-2 and TRBJ2-2; TRBD2 matches at 7 bases. The CDR3 length is 15 residues. Looked up from germline, CDR1 is SGHTA and CDR2 is FQGNSA. V was clipped by 3 bases and J by 5 bases; unmatched bases: 6. The CDR3 sequence: CASSFVGRETGELFF. DNA for the CDR3: TGTGCCAGCAGCTTTGTCGGGCGGGAGACCGGGGAGCTGTTTTTT.

The chain recombines TRBV2 with TRBJ2-3, with D tentatively TRBD1 (5 bases). Germline V lookup: CDR1 SNHLY, CDR2 FYNNEI. The length of the CDR3 is 15 residues. With 2 bases removed from V and 6 bases from J, the gap between germline ends came to 15 bases. DNA for the CDR3: TGTGCCAGCAGTGAATGGAAACAGGTTGGGGATACGCAGTATTTT. Translating gives CASSEWKQVGDTQYF.

The chain uses TRBV11-2 and TRBJ2-7; 8 bases match TRBD2. The CDR3 loop spans 17 amino acids. V dropped 2 bases and J dropped 2; count of bases not matched to a gene: 11. Germline V CDR1 and CDR2: SGHAT, FQNNGV. CDR3 amino acids: CASSLITSGVYTYEQYF. In nucleotides, the CDR3 is TGTGCCAGCAGCTTAATTACTAGCGGCGTTTACACCTACGAGCAGTACTTC.

This clone was counted between two and nine times. The chain links TRBV28 to TRBJ2-7; D is possibly TRBD1 (5 bases). CDR3 length: 16 amino acids. CDR1 MDHEN and CDR2 SYDVKM come from the germline V gene. Trimming cost V 7 bases and J 0 bases, with 19 bases left between them. CDR3 DNA: TGTGCCAGCACCCCAGTGGGGCGTTTCTCCTCCTACGAGCAGTACTTC. The encoded protein is CASTPVGRFSSYEQYF. The complete variable domain, with remaining parts taken from reference TRBV28 and TRBJ2-7, reads DVKVTQSSRYLVKRTGEKVFLECVQDMDHENMFWYRQDPGLGLRLIYFSYDVKMKEKGDIPEGYSVSREKKERFSLILESASTNQTSMYLCASTPVGRFSSYEQYFGPGTRLTVT.

CDR3 DNA sequence: TGCGCCAGCAGCCAGTTTAGCATTAGCGGGAGAGTCCCCTACGAGCAGTACTTC. Its translation: CASSQFSISGRVPYEQYF. The chain carries TRBV4-1 and TRBJ2-7; 9 bases are a match to TRBD2. Germline V gene sequence: CDR1 MGHRA, CDR2 YSYEKL. Losses at the gene ends were 3 bases for V and 2 bases for J; bases not matched to a gene: 14. This CDR3 is 18 amino acids long.

The rearrangement uses TRBV21-1 and TRBJ2-4; the table's D call, TRBD2, was not checked against the DNA. TRBV21-1 is deemed a pseudogene. The CDR3 totals 17 residues. CDR3 in DNA: TGTGCCAGCAGCAAAGGGGGAGCTTACTCAGCCAAAAACATTCAGTACTTC. The encoded protein is CASSKGGAYSAKNIQYF.

The J gene is TRBJ1-6, the V gene TRBV11-2; the D gene is possibly TRBD1 (6 bases). Deletions cut 4 bases from V and 8 bases from J, with 12 bases between. Looked up from germline, CDR1 is SGHAT and CDR2 is FQNNGV. CDR3 length: 14 residues. The DNA for the CDR3 is TGTGCCAGCAGCTCCAACAGGGCCTATTCACCCCTCCACTTT. It specifies CASSSNRAYSPLHF. Complete variable domain (other parts from reference TRBV11-2 and TRBJ1-6): EAGVAQSPRYKIIEKRQSVAFWCNPISGHATLYWYQQILGQGPKLLIQFQNNGVVDDSQLPKDRFSAERLKGVDSTLKIQPAKLEDSAVYLCASSSNRAYSPLHFGNGTRLTVT.

This clone occurred a few times. The chain uses TRBV5-1 and TRBJ1-4; 10 bases are a match to TRBD1. J was trimmed by 8 bases and V by 5 bases; bases with no gene match: 6. The CDR3 is made up of 14 amino acids. Germline lookup yields CDR1 SGHRS and CDR2 YFSETQ. The CDR3 spells CASSTGQGREKLFF. As DNA, the CDR3 is TGCGCCAGCAGTACGGGACAGGGGAGAGAAAAACTGTTTTTT. The full variable domain, rest sourced from reference TRBV5-1 and TRBJ1-4, is KAGVTQTPRYLIKTRGQQVTLSCSPISGHRSVSWYQQTPGQGLQFLFEYFSETQRNKGNFPGRFSGRQFSNSRSEMNVSTLELGDSALYLCASSTGQGREKLFFGSGTQLSVL.

This chain links TRBV11-2 with TRBJ2-1; D call uncertain. Germline V lookup: CDR1 SGHAT, CDR2 FQNNGV. The CDR3 consists of 12 residues. V lost 1 base, J lost 7 bases, and 5 bases lay in between. CDR3 sequence (DNA): TGTGCCAGCAGCTTAGGTCAAAATGAGCAGTTCTTC. It specifies CASSLGQNEQFF. Full variable domain (rest looked up from reference TRBV11-2 and TRBJ2-1): EAGVAQSPRYKIIEKRQSVAFWCNPISGHATLYWYQQILGQGPKLLIQFQNNGVVDDSQLPKDRFSAERLKGVDSTLKIQPAKLEDSAVYLCASSLGQNEQFFGPGTRLTVL.

The V and J genes are TRBV27 and TRBJ1-6; D is perhaps TRBD1 (5 bases). This CDR3 comprises 19 residues. Deletions cut 6 bases from V and 0 bases from J, with 21 bases between. CDR1 is MNHEY, CDR2 SMNVEV, per germline (reference sequence). The CDR3 DNA follows: TGTGCCAGCAGCCTTTACCGGCGGGGGGGGAGCTCCTATAATTCACCCCTCCACTTT. This sequence encodes CASSLYRRGGSSYNSPLHF.

The chain carries TRBV7-2 and TRBJ1-6; a weak D match, TRBD1 (5 bases). The CDR3 runs 16 residues. Deletions cut 0 bases from V and 7 bases from J, with 13 bases between. Germline CDR1 is SGHTA and CDR2 is FQGNSA. CDR3 sequence reads: CASSLAGGTPNSPLHF. CDR3 nucleotide sequence: TGTGCCAGCAGCTTAGCGGGTGGGACTCCGAATTCACCCCTCCACTTT. The full variable domain, in which reference TRBV7-2 and TRBJ1-6 provide the parts outside the CDR3, is GAGVSQSPSNKVTEKGKDVELRCDPISGHTALYWYRQSLGQGLEFLIYFQGNSAPDKSGLPSDRFSAERTGGSVSTLTIQRTQQEDSAVYLCASSLAGGTPNSPLHFGNGTRLTVT.

The rearrangement uses TRBV5-1 and TRBJ2-5; a possible D gene is TRBD1 (6 bases). This CDR3 contains 14 residues. CDR1 and CDR2 (germline): SGHRS, YFSETQ. The V end lost 4 bases, the J end lost 4 bases, and 14 bases lay between the germline ends. This chain's CDR3 is CASSPGQPSETQYF. DNA for the CDR3: TGCGCCAGCAGCCCAGGACAGCCGTCAGAGACCCAGTACTTC. Full variable domain (missing parts from reference TRBV5-1 and TRBJ2-5): KAGVTQTPRYLIKTRGQQVTLSCSPISGHRSVSWYQQTPGQGLQFLFEYFSETQRNKGNFPGRFSGRQFSNSRSEMNVSTLELGDSALYLCASSPGQPSETQYFGPGTRLLVL.